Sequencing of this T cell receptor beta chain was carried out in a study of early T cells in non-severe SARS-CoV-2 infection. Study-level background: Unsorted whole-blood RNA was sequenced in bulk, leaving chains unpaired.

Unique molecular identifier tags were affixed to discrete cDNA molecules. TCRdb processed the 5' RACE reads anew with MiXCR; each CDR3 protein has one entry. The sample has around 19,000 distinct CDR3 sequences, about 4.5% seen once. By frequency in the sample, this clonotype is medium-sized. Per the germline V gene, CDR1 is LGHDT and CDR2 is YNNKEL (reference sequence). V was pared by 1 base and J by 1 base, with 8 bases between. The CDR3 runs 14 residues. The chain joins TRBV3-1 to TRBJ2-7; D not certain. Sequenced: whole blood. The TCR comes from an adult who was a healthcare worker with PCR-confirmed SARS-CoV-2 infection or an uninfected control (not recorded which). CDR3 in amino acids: CASSQVSGSYEQYF. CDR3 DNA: TGTGCCAGCAGCCAAGTTTCCGGTTCCTACGAGCAGTACTTC.